This T cell receptor beta chain came from a study of T cells after posttransplantation cyclophosphamide. This related bone marrow graft donor gave peripheral blood on the day of marrow donation. The CDR3 covers 17 residues. The germline gives CDR1 LGHNA, CDR2 YNFKEQ. This table comes from immunoSEQ multiplex PCR, and its TCRdb copy is limited to in-frame clones, with some not included. The table has about 52,000 clones, around 94% seen once. Findings and limits, study-wide: Later blood repertoires were often dominated by clones from the donor CD8+ memory compartment. Recipient CMV seropositivity and CMV reactivation strongly tracked TRB clonality. TRB overlap between skin or GI tissue T cells and blood was limited.

Points on this clone: Its matching antigen is unknown. The junction shows a germline mismatch at one end, possibly a read error.

V and J are TRBV4-2 and TRBJ2-3, with 13 bases matching TRBD2. The sample taken for sequencing was PBMCs. The TCR was taken from a woman aged 30 to 39 in good health and a related stem cell transplant donor. CDR3 DNA: TGTGCCAGCAGCCATACGACTAGCGGGGGGAACACAGATATGCAGTATTTT. Translated, it gives CASSHTTSGGNTDMQYF.